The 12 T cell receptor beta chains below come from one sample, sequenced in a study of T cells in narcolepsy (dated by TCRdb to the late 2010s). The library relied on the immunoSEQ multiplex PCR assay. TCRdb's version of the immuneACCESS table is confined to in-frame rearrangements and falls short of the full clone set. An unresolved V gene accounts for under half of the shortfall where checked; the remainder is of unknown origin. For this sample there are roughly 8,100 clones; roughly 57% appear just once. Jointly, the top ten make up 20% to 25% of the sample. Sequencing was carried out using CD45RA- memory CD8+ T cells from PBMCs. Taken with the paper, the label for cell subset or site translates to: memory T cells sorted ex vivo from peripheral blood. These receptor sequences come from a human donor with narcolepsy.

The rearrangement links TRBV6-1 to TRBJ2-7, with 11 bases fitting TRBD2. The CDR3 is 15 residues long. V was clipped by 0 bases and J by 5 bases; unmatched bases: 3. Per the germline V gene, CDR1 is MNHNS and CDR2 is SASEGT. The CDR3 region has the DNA TGTGCCAGCAGTGAAGCGCTTAGCGGGGGGGACGAGCAGTACTTC. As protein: CASSEALSGGDEQYF.

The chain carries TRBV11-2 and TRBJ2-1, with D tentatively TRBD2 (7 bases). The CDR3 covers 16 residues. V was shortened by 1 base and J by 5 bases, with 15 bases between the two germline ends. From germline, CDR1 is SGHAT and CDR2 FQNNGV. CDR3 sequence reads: CASSLAWGGRHNEQFF. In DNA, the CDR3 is TGTGCCAGCAGCTTAGCCTGGGGGGGCAGACACAATGAGCAGTTCTTC.

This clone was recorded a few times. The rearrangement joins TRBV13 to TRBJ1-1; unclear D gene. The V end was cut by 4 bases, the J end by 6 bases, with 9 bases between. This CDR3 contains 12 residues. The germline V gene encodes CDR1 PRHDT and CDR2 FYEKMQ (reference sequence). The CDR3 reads CASSSKPPEAFF. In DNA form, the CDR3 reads TGTGCCAGCAGCTCAAAACCCCCTGAAGCTTTCTTT. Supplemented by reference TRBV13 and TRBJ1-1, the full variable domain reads AAGVIQSPRHLIKEKRETATLKCYPIPRHDTVYWYQQGPGQDPQFLISFYEKMQSDKGSIPDRFSAQQFSDYHSELNMSSLELGDSALYFCASSSKPPEAFFGQGTRLTVV.

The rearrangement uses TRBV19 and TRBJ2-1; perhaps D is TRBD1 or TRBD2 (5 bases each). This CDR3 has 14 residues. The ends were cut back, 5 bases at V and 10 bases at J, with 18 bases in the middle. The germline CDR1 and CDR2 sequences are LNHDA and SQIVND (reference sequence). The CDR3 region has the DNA TGTGCCAGTAGTGCCTGGGACGGTTTTACGGAGCAGTTCTTC. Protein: CASSAWDGFTEQFF.

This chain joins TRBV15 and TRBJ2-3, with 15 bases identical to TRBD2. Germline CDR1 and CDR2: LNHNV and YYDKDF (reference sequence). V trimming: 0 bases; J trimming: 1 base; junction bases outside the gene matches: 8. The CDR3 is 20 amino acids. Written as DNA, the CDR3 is TGTGCCACCAGCAGAGATCTCCGGACTAGCGGGGGGGCGGGCACAGATACGCAGTATTTT. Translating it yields CATSRDLRTSGGAGTDTQYF. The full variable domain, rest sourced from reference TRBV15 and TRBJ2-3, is DAMVIQNPRYQVTQFGKPVTLSCSQTLNHNVMYWYQQKSSQAPKLLFHYYDKDFNNEADTPDNFQSRRPNTSFCFLDIRSPGLGDTAMYLCATSRDLRTSGGAGTDTQYFGPGTRLTVL.

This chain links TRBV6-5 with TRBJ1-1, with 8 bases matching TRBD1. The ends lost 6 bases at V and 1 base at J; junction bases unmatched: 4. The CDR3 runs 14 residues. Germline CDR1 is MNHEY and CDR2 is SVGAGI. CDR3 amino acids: CASSFGQGNTEAFF. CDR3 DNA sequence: TGTGCCAGCAGCTTTGGACAGGGGAACACTGAAGCTTTCTTT.

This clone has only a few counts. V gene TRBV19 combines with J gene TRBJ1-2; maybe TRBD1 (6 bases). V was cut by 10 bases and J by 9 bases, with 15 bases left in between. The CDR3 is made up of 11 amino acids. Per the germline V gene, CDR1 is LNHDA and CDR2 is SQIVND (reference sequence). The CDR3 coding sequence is TGTGCCACCATAGGGGGACTGAGCTACACCTTC. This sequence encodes CATIGGLSYTF.

In DNA, the CDR3 is TGTGCCAGTAGTATAAACATGCGTGAGCAGTTCTTC. Residues: CASSINMREQFF. This chain uses TRBV19 with TRBJ2-1; D gene unclear. The V end was cut by 2 bases, the J end by 9 bases, with 8 bases between. CDR3 size: 12 residues. Germline CDR1 reads LNHDA; CDR2 reads SQIVND (reference sequence).

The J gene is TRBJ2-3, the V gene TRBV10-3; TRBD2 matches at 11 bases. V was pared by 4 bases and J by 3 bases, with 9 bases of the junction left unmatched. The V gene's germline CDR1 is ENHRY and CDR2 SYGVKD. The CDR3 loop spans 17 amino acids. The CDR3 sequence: CAISGVAGGPGTDTQYF. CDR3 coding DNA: TGTGCCATCAGTGGAGTAGCGGGGGGGCCCGGGACAGATACGCAGTATTTT.

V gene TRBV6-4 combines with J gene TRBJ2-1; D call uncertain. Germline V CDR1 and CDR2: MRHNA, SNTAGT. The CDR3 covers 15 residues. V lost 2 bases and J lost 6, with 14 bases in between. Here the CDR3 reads CASSDKAGESNEQFF. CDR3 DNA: TGTGCCAGCAGTGACAAGGCAGGTGAGAGCAATGAGCAGTTCTTC.

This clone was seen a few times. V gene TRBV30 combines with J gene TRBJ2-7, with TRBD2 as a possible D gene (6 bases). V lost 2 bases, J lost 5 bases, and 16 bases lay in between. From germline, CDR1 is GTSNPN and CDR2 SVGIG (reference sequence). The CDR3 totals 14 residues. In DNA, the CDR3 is TGTGCCTGGAGTCCGCCCAGGGAGGTCCACGAGCAGTACTTC. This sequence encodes CAWSPPREVHEQYF.

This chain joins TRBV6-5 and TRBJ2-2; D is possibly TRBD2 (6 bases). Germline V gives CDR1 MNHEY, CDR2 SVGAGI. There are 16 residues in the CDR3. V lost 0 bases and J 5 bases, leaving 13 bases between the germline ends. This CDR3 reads CASSYSPGDGTGELFF. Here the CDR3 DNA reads TGTGCCAGCAGTTACTCGCCGGGGGACGGTACCGGGGAGCTGTTTTTT.